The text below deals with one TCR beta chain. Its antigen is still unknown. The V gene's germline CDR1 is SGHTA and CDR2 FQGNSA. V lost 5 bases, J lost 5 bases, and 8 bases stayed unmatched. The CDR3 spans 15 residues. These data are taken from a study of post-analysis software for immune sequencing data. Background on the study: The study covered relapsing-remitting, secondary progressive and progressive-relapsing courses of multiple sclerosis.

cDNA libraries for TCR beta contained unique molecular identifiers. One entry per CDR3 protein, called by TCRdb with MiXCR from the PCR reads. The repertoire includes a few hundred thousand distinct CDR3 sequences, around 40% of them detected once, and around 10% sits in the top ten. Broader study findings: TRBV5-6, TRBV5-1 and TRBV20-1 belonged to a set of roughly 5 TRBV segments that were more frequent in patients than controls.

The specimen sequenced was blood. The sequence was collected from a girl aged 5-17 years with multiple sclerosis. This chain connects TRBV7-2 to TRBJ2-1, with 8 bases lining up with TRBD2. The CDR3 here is CASSRTSGAHNEQFF. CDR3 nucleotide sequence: TGTGCCAGCAGCCGTACTAGCGGAGCCCACAATGAGCAGTTCTTC.